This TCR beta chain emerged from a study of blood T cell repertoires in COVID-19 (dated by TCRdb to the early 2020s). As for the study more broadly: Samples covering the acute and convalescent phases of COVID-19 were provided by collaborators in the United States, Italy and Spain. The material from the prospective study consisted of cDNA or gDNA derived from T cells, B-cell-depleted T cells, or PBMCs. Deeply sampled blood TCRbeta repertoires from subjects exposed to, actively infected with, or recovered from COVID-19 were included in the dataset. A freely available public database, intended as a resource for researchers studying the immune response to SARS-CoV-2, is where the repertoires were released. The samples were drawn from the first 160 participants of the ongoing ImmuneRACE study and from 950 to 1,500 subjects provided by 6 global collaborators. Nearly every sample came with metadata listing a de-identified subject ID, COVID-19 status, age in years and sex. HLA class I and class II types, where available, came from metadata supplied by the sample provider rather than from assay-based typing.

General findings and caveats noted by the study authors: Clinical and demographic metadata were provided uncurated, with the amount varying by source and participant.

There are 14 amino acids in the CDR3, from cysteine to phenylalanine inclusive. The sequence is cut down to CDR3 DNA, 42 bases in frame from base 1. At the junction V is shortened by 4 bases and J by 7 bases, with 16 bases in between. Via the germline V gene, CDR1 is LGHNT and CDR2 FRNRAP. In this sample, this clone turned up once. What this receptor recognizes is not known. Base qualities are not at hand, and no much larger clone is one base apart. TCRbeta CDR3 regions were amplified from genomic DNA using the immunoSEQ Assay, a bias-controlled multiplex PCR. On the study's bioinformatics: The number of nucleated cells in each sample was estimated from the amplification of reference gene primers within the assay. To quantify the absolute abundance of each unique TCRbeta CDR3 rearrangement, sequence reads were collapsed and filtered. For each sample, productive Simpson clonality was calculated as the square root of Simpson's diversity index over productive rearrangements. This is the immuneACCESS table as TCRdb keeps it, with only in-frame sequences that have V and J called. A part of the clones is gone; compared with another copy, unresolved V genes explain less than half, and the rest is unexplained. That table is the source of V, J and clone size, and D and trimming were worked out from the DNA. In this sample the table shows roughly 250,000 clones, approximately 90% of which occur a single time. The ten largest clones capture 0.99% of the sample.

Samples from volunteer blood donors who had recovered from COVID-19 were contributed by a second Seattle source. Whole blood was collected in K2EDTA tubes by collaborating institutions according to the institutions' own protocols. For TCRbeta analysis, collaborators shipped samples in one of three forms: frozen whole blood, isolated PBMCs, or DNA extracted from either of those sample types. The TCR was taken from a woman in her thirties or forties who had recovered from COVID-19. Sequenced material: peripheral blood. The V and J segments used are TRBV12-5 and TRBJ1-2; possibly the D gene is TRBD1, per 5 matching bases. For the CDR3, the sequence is CASGSRGENGGYTF. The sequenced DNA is TGTGCTAGTGGTTCCCGGGGGGAGAATGGTGGCTACACCTTC.